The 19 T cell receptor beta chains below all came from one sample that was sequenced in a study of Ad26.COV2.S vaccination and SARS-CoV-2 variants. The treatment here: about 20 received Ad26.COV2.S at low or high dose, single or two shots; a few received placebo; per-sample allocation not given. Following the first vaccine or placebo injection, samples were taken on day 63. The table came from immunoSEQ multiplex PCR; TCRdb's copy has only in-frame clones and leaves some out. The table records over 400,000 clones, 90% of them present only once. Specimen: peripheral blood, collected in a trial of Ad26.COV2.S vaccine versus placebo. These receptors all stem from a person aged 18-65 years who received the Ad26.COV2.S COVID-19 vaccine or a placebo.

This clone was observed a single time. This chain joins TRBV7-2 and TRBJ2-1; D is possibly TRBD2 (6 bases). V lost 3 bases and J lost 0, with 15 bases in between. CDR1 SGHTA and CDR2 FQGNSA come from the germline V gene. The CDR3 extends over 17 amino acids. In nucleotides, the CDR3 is TGTGCCAGCAGCTTTATTAGCGGAGGTAGCTCCTACAATGAGCAGTTCTTC. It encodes CASSFISGGSSYNEQFF.

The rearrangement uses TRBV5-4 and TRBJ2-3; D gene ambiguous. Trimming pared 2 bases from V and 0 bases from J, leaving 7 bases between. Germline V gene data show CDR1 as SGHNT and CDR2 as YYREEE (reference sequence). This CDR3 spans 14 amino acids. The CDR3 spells CASSFVQSTDTQYF. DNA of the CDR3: TGTGCCAGCAGCTTTGTCCAGAGCACAGATACGCAGTATTTT. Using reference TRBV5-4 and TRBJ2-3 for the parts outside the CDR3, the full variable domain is ETGVTQSPTHLIKTRGQQVTLRCSSQSGHNTVSWYQQALGQGPQFIFQYYREEENGRGNFPPRFSGLQFPNYSSELNVNALELDDSALYLCASSFVQSTDTQYFGPGTRLTVL.

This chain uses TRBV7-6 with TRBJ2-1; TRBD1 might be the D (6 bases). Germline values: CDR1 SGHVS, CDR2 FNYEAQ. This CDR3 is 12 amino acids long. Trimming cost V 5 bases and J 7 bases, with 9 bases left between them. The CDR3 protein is CASSRDRNEQFF. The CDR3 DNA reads TGTGCCAGCAGCCGAGACAGGAATGAGCAGTTCTTC.

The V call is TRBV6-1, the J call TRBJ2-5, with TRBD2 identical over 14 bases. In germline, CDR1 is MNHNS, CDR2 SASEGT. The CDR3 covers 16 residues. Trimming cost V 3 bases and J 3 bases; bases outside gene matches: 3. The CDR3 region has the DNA TGTGCCAGCAGTGACCCGGGACTAGCGGGAGAAGAGACCCAGTACTTC. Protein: CASSDPGLAGEETQYF.

The CDR3 here is CASSLPKTGVTEAFF. The CDR3 nucleotides read TGTGCCAGCAGTTTACCAAAAACAGGGGTCACTGAAGCTTTCTTT. The chain uses TRBV28 and TRBJ1-1; TRBD1 aligns across 7 bases. Germline CDR1 MDHEN, CDR2 SYDVKM. Trimming removed 2 bases from V and 4 bases from J; junction bases left unmatched: 7. The length of the CDR3 is 15 residues.

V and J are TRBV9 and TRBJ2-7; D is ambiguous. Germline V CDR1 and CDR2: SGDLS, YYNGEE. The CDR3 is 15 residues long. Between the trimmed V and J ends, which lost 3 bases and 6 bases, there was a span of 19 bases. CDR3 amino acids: CASSDNPDGAVEQYF. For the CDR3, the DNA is TGTGCCAGCAGCGACAACCCGGACGGCGCTGTCGAGCAGTACTTC.

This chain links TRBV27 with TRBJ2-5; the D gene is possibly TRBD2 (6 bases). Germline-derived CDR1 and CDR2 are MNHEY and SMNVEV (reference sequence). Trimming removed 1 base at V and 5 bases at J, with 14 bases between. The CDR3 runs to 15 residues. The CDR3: CASSLWVGGVETQYF. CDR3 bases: TGTGCCAGCAGTTTATGGGTGGGAGGCGTGGAGACCCAGTACTTC.

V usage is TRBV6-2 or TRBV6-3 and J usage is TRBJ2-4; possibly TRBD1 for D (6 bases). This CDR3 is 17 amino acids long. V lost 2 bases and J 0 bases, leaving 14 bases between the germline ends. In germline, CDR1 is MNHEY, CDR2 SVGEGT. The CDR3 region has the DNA TGTGCCAGCAGTTACAGCGACAGGCTACTAGCCAAAAACATTCAGTACTTC. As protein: CASSYSDRLLAKNIQYF.

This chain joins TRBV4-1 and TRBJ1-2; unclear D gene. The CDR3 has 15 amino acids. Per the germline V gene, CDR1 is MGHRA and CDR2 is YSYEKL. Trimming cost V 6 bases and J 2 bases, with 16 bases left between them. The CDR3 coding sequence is TGCGCCAGCAGTCTGGAGGTCGGGTCAAACTATGGCTACACCTTC. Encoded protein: CASSLEVGSNYGYTF.

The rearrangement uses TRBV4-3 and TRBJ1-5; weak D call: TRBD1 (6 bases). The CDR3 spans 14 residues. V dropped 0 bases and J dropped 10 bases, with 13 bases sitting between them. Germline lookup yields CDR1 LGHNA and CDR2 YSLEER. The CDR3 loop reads CASSQDAGVIPQHF. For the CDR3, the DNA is TGCGCCAGCAGCCAAGATGCAGGGGTTATACCCCAGCATTTT.

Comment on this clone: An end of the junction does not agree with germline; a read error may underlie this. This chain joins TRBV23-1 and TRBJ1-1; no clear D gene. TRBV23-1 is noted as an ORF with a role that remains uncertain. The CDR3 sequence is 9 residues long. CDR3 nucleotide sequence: TGCGCCAGCAGATCCCAGGACTTATTT. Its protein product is CASRSQDLF.

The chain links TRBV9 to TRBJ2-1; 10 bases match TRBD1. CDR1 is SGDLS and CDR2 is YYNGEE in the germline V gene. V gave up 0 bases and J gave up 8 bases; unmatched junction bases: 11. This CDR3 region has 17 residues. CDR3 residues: CASSVDETGGIIDEQFF. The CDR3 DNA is TGTGCCAGCAGCGTAGATGAGACAGGGGGCATCATCGATGAGCAGTTCTTC.

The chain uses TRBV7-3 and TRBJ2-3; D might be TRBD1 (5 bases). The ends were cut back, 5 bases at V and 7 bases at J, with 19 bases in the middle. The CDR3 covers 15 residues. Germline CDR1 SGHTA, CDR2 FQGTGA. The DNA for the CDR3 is TGTGCCAGCAGCCTAGACAGCATGGGCCAGAATACGCAGTATTTT. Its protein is CASSLDSMGQNTQYF.

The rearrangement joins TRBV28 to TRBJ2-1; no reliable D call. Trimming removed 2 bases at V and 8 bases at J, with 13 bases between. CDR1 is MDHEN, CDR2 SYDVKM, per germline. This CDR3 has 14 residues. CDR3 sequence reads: CASSLTGMVDEQFF. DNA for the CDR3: TGTGCCAGCAGTTTAACTGGTATGGTTGATGAGCAGTTCTTC.

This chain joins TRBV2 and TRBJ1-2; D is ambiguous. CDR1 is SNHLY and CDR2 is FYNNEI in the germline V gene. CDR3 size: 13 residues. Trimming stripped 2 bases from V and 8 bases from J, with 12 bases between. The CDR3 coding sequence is TGTGCCAGCAGTGAACGTCCCACCGAGGGCTACACCTTC. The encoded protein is CASSERPTEGYTF.

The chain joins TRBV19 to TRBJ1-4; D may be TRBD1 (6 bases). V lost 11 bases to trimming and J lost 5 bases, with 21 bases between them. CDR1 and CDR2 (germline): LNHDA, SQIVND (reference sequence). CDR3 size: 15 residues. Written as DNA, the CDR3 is TGTGCCTCCTCGTCGGGGGGCAGGCGAAATGAAAAACTGTTTTTT. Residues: CASSSGGRRNEKLFF.

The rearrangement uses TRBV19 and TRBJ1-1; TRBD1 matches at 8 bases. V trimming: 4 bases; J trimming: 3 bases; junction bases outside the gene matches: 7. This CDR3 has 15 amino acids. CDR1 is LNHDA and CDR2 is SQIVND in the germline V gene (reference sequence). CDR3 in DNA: TGTGCCAGTAGTACTCAGGGGGCTAGAGACACTGAAGCTTTCTTT. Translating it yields CASSTQGARDTEAFF.

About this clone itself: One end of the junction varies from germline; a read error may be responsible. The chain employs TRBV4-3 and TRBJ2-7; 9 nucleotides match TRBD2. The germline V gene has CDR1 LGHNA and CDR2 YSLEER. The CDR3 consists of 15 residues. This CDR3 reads CTSSQGLASSYEQYF. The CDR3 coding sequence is TGCACCAGCAGCCAAGGACTAGCGAGCTCCTACGAGCAGTACTTC.

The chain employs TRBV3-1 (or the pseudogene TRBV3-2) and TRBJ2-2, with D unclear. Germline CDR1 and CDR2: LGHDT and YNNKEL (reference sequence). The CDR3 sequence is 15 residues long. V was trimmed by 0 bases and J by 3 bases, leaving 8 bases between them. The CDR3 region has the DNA TGTGCCAGCAGCCAAGAGACCGGGCACACCGGGGAGCTGTTTTTT. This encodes CASSQETGHTGELFF.